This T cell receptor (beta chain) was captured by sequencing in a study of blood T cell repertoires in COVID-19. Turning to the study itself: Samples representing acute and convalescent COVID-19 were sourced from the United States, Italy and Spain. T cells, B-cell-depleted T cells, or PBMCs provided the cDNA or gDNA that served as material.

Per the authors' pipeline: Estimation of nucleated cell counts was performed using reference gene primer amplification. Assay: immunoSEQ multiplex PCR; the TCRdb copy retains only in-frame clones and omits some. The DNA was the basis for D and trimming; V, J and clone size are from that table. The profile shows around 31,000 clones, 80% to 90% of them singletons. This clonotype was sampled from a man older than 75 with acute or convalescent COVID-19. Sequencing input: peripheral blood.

CDR3 nucleotides: TGTGCCTGGAGTCAGGGGCTAGTGCCTGAAGCTTTCTTT. Translation: CAWSQGLVPEAFF. The J gene is TRBJ1-1, the V gene TRBV30; possibly TRBD1 for D (6 bases). Germline assignment: CDR1 GTSNPN and CDR2 SVGIG (reference sequence). Trimming stripped 2 bases from V and 6 bases from J, with 13 bases between. The CDR3 contains 13 residues.